Sequencing of this T cell receptor beta chain was carried out in a study of blood T cell repertoires in COVID-19. Study context: Sites across the United States, Italy and Spain contributed samples from acute and convalescent COVID-19. Sample material is recorded as cDNA or gDNA derived from T cells, B-cell-depleted T cells, or PBMCs.

A Seattle source enrolled patients during active infection and followed them longitudinally. The authors' processing: For nucleated cells, counts were estimated from reference gene primer amplification. Libraries were prepared by immunoSEQ multiplex PCR; TCRdb keeps only in-frame clonotypes and omits some of them. Clonal size and the V and J genes are those of that table, whereas D and trimming came from the DNA. This sample has about 530,000 clones, with approximately 91% found just once. The sequencing sample was made of peripheral blood. The clonotype comes from a woman in her forties or fifties with COVID-19, enrolled during active disease.

CDR3 DNA: TGTGCCAGTAGTACCGCGGCCACAAACGGGAATGAGCAGTTCTTC. Protein product: CASSTAATNGNEQFF. The rearrangement links TRBV19 to TRBJ2-1; D unresolved. V was clipped by 4 bases and J by 7 bases, with 17 bases between them. The CDR3 has 15 residues. Germline loops: CDR1 LNHDA, CDR2 SQIVND (reference sequence).